This T cell receptor beta chain was obtained from a study of T cells in Graves' hyperthyroidism and ophthalmopathy. From RNA transcripts, TCR beta CDR3 regions were amplified. An initial round of RT-PCR targeting the TCR CDR3 relied on the HTBI primer set. TCRdb fed the multiplex PCR reads into MiXCR, producing one record per CDR3 protein. Of around 250,000 distinct CDR3 sequences listed, 14% to 15% are singletons. Hyperthyroidism was newly diagnosed in patients aged 18 to 65 (duration under 2 months). Points from the study as a whole: Separating ophthalmopathy from stable hyperthyroidism was achieved by a 13 V-J model. Most clonotypes expanded in thyroid above 0.001 were likewise present in blood.

To note about this clonotype: Its antigen is not identified.

The sample comprised blood. The receptor was derived from a woman aged 40-49 years with Graves' hyperthyroidism that later progressed to Graves' ophthalmopathy.

The CDR3 sequence: CASSPYYLTRGIDTQYF. DNA for the CDR3: TGTGCCAGCAGTCCTTATTACTTGACTAGAGGAATCGATACGCAGTATTTT. This chain joins TRBV27 and TRBJ2-3; TRBD2 is a possible D gene (6 bases). Per the germline V gene, CDR1 is MNHEY and CDR2 is SMNVEV (reference sequence). The ends were cut back, 5 bases at V and 6 bases at J, with 24 bases in the middle. This CDR3 contains 17 residues.